This T cell receptor beta chain was identified in a study of post-analysis software for immune sequencing data. Points from the study as a whole: Among roughly 5 TRBV segments more frequent in patients than controls were TRBV5-6, TRBV5-1 and TRBV20-1. Controls showed significantly higher normalized Chao1 diversity than did multiple sclerosis patients.

Trimming cost V 6 bases and J 3 bases, with 20 bases left between them. Germline V gene sequence: CDR1 DFQATT, CDR2 SNEGSKA (reference sequence). The length of the CDR3 is 15 residues. As for this clonotype: Its antigen remains unidentified.

Every TCR beta cDNA library bore unique molecular identifiers. The authors obtained roughly 0.5 million cDNA molecules from around 0.96 to 9.9 million T cells. MiXCR, applied by TCRdb to the PCR reads, yields one record per CDR3 protein. The table has over 700,000 distinct CDR3 sequences, roughly 29% seen once. V gene TRBV20-1 combines with J gene TRBJ1-1; a weak D match, TRBD1 (5 bases). This receptor was identified in a girl aged 5-17 years with multiple sclerosis. The sample was blood. CDR3 bases: TGCAGTGCCAATGGGGGGAATCCCCGGGACACTGAAGCTTTCTTT. Its translation is CSANGGNPRDTEAFF.